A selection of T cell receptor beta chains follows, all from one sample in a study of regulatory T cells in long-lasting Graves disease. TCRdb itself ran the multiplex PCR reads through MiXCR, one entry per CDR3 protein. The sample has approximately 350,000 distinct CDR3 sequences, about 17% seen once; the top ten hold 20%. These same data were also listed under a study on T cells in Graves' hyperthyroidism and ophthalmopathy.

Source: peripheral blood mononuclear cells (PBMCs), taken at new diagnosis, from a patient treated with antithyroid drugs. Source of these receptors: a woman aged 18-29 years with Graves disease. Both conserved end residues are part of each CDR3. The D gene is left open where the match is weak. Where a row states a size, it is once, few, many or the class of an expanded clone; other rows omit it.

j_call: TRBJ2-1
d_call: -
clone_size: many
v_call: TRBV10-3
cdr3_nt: TGTGCCAGCGCGACACCTTACAATGAGCAGTTCTTC
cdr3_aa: CASATPYNEQFF

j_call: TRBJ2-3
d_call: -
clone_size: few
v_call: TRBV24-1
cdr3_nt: TGTGCCACCAGTGATTTCCGACAGAATACGCAGTATTTT
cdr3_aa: CATSDFRQNTQYF

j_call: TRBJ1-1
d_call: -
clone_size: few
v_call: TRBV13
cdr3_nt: TGTGCCAGCAGCTTATTGGGGGGCACGGACACTGAAGCTTTCTTT
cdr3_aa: CASSLLGGTDTEAFF

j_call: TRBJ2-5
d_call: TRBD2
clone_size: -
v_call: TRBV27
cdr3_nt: TGTGCCAGCAGCGACAGAGCGGGGGAAGAGACCCAGTACTTC
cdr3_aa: CASSDRAGEETQYF

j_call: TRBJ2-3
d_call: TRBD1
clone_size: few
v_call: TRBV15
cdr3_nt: TGTGCCACCAGCAGGGGGACAGGGATCCCCACAGATACGCAGTATTTT
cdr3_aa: CATSRGTGIPTDTQYF

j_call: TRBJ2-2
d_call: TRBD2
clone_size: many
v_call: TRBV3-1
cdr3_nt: TGTGCCAGCAGCCCGGGACTAGCGGCAAGGGAGCTGTTTTTT
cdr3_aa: CASSPGLAARELFF

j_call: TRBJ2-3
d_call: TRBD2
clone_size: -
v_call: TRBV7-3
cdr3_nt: TGTGCCAGCAGCCCCGGACTAGCGGAGGGTACGCAGTATTTT
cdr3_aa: CASSPGLAEGTQYF

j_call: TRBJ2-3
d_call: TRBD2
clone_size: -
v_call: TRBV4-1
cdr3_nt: TGCGCCAGCAGCCAAGTGGGCCTCCAGCGGGGCCGAGATACGCAGTATTTT
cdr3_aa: CASSQVGLQRGRDTQYF

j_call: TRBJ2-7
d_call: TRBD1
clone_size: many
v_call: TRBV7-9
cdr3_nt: TGTGCCAGCAGCCAAATCACAGGGGGCAGAATTTACGAGCAGTACTTC
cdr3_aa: CASSQITGGRIYEQYF

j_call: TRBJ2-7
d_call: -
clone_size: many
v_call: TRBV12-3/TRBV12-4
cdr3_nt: TGTGCCAGCAGTTTAGATCGGACCCGGGTCGAGCAGTACTTC
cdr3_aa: CASSLDRTRVEQYF

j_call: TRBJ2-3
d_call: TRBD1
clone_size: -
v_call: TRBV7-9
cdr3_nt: TGTGCCAGTCAAGGGGGCCAGCCTAGCACAGATACGAAGTATTTT
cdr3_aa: CASQGGQPSTDTKYF

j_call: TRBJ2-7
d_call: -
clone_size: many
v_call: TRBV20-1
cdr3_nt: TGCAGTGTCCGAAAGAGCTCCTACGAGCAGTACTTC
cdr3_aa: CSVRKSSYEQYF

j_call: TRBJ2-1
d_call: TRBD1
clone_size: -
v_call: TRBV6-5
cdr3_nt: TGTGCCAGCAGTGACTCGAGTCTTGGGACAGGGGTTTTGGGACAGCAGTTCTTC
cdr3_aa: CASSDSSLGTGVLGQQFF

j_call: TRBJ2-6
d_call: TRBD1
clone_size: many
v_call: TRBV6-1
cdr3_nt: TGTGCCAGCAGTGAAATAGTAGGGGGCGCATCTGGGGCCAACGTCCTGACTTTC
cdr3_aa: CASSEIVGGASGANVLTF

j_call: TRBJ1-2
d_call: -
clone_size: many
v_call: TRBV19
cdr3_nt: TGTGCCAGTACCAAAACGGGGGGCCCACTTCGTGGCTACACCTTC
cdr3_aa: CASTKTGGPLRGYTF

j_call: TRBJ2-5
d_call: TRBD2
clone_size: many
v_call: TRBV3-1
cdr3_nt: TGTGCCAGCAGCCAAGACCTCGGAGCGGGGGGCGGGGAGACCCAGTACTTC
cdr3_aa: CASSQDLGAGGGETQYF

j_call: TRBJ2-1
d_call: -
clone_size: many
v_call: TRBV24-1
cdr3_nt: TGTGCCACCGCGCGCGAGAGAAATGAGCAGTTCTTC
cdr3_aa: CATARERNEQFF

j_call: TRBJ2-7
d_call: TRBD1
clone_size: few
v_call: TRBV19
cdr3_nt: TGTGCCAGTAGTATAGGCCCGGGACAGGGCGGTCGGGCGCCCTACGAGCAGTACTTC
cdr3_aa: CASSIGPGQGGRAPYEQYF

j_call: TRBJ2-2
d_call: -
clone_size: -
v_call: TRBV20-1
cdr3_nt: TGCAGTGCTAGACCCCGACGCACCGGGAAGCTGTTTTTT
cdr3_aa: CSARPRRTGKLFF

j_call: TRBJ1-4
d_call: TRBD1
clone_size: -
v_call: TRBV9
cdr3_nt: TGTGCCAGCAGCGGAAAGGGGGCGGATAATGAAAAACTGTTTTTT
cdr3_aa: CASSGKGADNEKLFF

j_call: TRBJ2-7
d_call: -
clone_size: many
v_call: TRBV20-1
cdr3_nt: TGCAGTGCAGCTAGCGAGAGCTCCTACGAGCAGTACTTC
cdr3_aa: CSAASESSYEQYF

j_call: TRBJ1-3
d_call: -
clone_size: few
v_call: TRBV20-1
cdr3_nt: TGCAGTGCTAGTCCACAGCCCTCTGGAAACACCATATATTTT
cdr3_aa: CSASPQPSGNTIYF

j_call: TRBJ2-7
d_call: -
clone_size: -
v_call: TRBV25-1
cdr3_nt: TGTGCCAGCAGTGACAGCCTGGTGCTCGAGCAGTACTTC
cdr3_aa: CASSDSLVLEQYF

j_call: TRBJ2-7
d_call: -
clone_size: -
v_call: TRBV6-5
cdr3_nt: TGTGCCAGCAGTTACGGTCGGACCTACGAGCAGTACTTC
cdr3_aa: CASSYGRTYEQYF

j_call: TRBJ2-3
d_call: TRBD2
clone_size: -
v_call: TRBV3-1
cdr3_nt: TGTGCCAGCAGCCAAGAGCTCCGGGGACTAGCGGGTGGTACAGATGCGCAGTATTTT
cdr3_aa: CASSQELRGLAGGTDAQYF

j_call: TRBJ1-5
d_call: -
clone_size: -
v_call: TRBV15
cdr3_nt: TGTGCCACCAGCAAAACCGTTAGTAGCAATCAGCCCCAGCATTTT
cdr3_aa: CATSKTVSSNQPQHF

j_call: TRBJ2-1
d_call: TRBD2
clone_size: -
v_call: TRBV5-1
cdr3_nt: TGCGCCAGCAGCTGGGGACTAGCGGGGCCCTACAATGAGCAGTTCTTC
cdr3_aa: CASSWGLAGPYNEQFF

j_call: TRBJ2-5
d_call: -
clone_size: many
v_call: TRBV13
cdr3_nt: TGTGCCAGCAGCCCCAGGGGCCCTGAGACCCAGTACTTC
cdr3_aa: CASSPRGPETQYF

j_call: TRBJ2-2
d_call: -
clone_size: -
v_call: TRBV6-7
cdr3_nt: TGTGCCAGCAGTAACCGGAGGACCGGGGAGCTGTTTTTT
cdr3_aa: CASSNRRTGELFF

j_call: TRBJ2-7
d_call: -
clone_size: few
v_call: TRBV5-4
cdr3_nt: TGTGCCAGCAGCGTCCAGGCTTCCTACGAGCAGTACTTC
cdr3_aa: CASSVQASYEQYF

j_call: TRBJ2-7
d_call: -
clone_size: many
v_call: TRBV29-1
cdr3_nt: TGCAGCGTTGAAGCCGGTCCGACCTACGAGCAGTACTTC
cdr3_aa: CSVEAGPTYEQYF

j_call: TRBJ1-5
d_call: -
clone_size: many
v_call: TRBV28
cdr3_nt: TGTGCCAGCAGTTTGCCGGGGATTAGCAATCAGCCCCAGCATTTT
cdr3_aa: CASSLPGISNQPQHF

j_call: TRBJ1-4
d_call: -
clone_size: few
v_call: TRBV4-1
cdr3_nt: TGCGCCAGCAGCCAGAGCCCGCACAGGCTTAATGAAAAACTGTTTTTT
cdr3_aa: CASSQSPHRLNEKLFF

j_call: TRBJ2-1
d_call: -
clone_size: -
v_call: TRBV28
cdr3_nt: TGTGCCAGCAATAGGGGGGACCCCTACAGTGAGCAGTTCTTC
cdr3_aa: CASNRGDPYSEQFF

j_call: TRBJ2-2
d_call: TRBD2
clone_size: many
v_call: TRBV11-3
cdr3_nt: TGTGCCAGCAGCTTAGGTGGCGGGAGTGGAACCGGGGAGCTGTTTTTT
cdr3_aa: CASSLGGGSGTGELFF

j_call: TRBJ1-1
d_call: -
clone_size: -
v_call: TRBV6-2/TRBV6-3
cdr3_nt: TGTGCCAGCAGTGAAGGGCTCGGGGTCAGGCAGAGCACTGAAGCTTTCTTT
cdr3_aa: CASSEGLGVRQSTEAFF

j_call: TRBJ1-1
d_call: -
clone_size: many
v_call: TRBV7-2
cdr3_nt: TGTGCCAGCAGCCTGGACATTCGAATGAACACTGAAGCTTTCTTT
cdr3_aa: CASSLDIRMNTEAFF

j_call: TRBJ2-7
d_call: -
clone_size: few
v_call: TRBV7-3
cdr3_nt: TGTGCCAGCAGCTTAGTCGCTAGCAATGTTGCCGAGCAGTACTTC
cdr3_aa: CASSLVASNVAEQYF

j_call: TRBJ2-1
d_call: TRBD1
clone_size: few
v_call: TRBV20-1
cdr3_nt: TGCAGTGCTCGGGCCGGGACAGGGGGCGTTGAGCAGTTCTTC
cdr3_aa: CSARAGTGGVEQFF

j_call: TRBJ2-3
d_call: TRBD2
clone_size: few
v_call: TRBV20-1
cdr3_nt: TGCAGTGTCCCACGCCAGAGCGGGGGTAAAGATACGCAGTATTTT
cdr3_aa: CSVPRQSGGKDTQYF

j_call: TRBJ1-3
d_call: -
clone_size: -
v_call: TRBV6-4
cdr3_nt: TGTGCCAGCAGTTACGAGGGGATAAGTGGAAACACCATATATTTT
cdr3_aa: CASSYEGISGNTIYF

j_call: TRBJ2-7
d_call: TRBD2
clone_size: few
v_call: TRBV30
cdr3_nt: TGTGCCAGGAGGACTAGCGGCTCCTACGAGCAGTACTTC
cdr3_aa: CARRTSGSYEQYF

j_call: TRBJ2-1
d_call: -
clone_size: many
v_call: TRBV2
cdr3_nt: TGTGCCAGCAGTGCACACAATGAGCAGTTCTTC
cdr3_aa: CASSAHNEQFF

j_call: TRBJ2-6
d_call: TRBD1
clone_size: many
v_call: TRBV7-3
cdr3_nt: TGTGCCAGCAGCCCAGGACAGGGGGCCGGGGCCAACGTCCTGACTTTC
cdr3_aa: CASSPGQGAGANVLTF

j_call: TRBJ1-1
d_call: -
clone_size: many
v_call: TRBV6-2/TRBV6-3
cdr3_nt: TGTGCCAGCAGTACCAACAAAGCCGGCGAAGCTTTCTTT
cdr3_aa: CASSTNKAGEAFF

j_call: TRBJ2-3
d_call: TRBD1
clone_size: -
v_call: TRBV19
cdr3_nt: TGTGCCAGTAGTAGCAGACCCTGGACAGGGGAATCAAATACGCAGTATTTT
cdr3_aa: CASSSRPWTGESNTQYF

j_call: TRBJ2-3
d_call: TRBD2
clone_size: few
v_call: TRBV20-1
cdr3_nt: TGCAATGCTAGAGATCAGCGACTAGCGGGCACAGATACGCAGTATTTT
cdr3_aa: CNARDQRLAGTDTQYF

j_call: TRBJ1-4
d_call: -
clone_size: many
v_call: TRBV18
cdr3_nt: TGTGCCAGCTCACCCTCGGTCTCCAGGACAACTAATGAAAAACTGTTTTTT
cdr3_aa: CASSPSVSRTTNEKLFF

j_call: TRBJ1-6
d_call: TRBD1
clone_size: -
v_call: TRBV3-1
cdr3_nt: TGTGCCAGCAGCCAAAGAGCGGGACAGGCTGATTCACCCCTCCACTTT
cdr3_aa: CASSQRAGQADSPLHF

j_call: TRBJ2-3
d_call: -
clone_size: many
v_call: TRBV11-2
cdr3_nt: TGTGCCAGCAACCCGTTCCGGGAAAGCACAGATACGCAGTATTTT
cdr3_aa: CASNPFRESTDTQYF

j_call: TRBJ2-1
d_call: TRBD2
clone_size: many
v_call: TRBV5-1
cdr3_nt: TGCGCCAGCAGCTTGCGGGGGGGTAGAGGCGATGAGCAGTTCTTC
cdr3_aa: CASSLRGGRGDEQFF

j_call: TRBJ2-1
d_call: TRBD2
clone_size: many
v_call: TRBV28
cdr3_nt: TGTGCCAGCAGTTTCCAGCGGGGGGGATACAATGAGCAGTTCTTC
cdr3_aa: CASSFQRGGYNEQFF

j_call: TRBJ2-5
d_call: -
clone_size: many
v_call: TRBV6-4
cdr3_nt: TGTGCCAGCAGTGAAGGTGCAGGTGCCCAAGAGACCCAGTACTTC
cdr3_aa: CASSEGAGAQETQYF